The clone carrying this T cell receptor (beta chain) is a singleton in its sample. As yet, its antigen is unknown. The libraries were made with immunoSEQ version 4 in survey mode. Profiling relied on immunoSEQ multiplex PCR, and the TCRdb table lists in-frame clones only, not all of them. This table holds some 13,000 clones, 66% found once. Overlapping HIV-1 Gag 15-mer peptides at 1 ug per peptide per mL were used. Responding CD4+ T cells were sorted by upregulation of both CD40 ligand and CD69. CD8-depleted PBMCs were stimulated roughly 18 hours with anti-CD28/CD49d costimulation, CD40-blocking antibody and enfuvirtide. V lost 3 bases, J lost 1 base, and 6 bases lay in between. The CDR3 contains 13 residues. This entry comes from a study of persistence of HIV-infected CD4 T cells.

The V call is TRBV12-3 or TRBV12-4, the J call TRBJ1-1; D unclear. The sequence was obtained from an adult man with HIV who was CMV-seropositive. The specimen comprised CD4+ T cells sorted from PBMCs after roughly 18-hour stimulation, sampled from a patient who received antiretroviral therapy. CDR3 DNA sequence: TGTGCCAGCAGTTTTCGGGCGAACACTGAAGCTTTCTTT. It yields the protein CASSFRANTEAFF.